This is a list of T cell receptor beta chains from one sample in a study of T cell responses to AZD1222 COVID-19 vaccine. TCRdb's table, derived via immunoSEQ multiplex PCR, lists solely in-frame clones and lacks some. The sample lists roughly 150,000 clones, about 93% occurring once. The material was peripheral blood, obtained on day 0 of AZD1222 vaccination. The receptors stem from an adult in good health. Each CDR3 is given with its conserved first and last residue. The order of the fields is D gene, CDR3 length, J gene, clone size, V gene, CDR3 DNA, CDR3 protein. D genes are given only for firm matches. Clone sizes are given selectively: once, few, many, or a class where the clone is expanded.

>TRBD1|14|TRBJ1-2|-|TRBV4-3
TGCGCCAGCAGCAGACAGGGCCCCTCGGGAGGCTACACCTTC
CASSRQGPSGGYTF
>TRBD1|17|TRBJ1-6|-|TRBV7-8
TGTGCCAGCAGCCCCACAATGGGACAGGGGATAAGGTCACCCCTCCACTTT
CASSPTMGQGIRSPLHF
>TRBD2|14|TRBJ2-5|once|TRBV7-3
TGTGCCAGCAGCTTCGAAGCGCGGGAGGGCCCCCAGTACTTC
CASSFEAREGPQYF
>-|14|TRBJ2-1|-|TRBV20-1
TGCAGTGCTAGTCGCGACCCCGCGCAAAATGAGCAGTTCTTC
CSASRDPAQNEQFF
>TRBD2|15|TRBJ2-2|few|TRBV2
TGTGCCAGCAGTGTGGGCGGGAGAGTGATCGGGGAGCTGTTTTTT
CASSVGGRVIGELFF
>-|15|TRBJ2-7|-|TRBV6-1
TGTGCCAGCAGTGAAGCGCCGGTGCTTTACTACGAGCAGTACTTC
CASSEAPVLYYEQYF
>-|13|TRBJ1-4|-|TRBV12-3/TRBV12-4
TGTGCCAGCAGCCAATTCCTAAATGAAAAACTGTTTTTT
CASSQFLNEKLFF
>-|18|TRBJ2-4|-|TRBV27
TGTGCCAGCAGTTTATCTCTGGTCCCCCAGGGAGCCAAAAACATTCAGTACTTC
CASSLSLVPQGAKNIQYF
>TRBD1|16|TRBJ1-2|-|TRBV5-4
TGTGCCAGCAGCTTGAATCCCGGGGGACAGGGCGGGGGCTACACCTTC
CASSLNPGGQGGGYTF
>-|12|TRBJ1-3|-|TRBV5-6
TGTGCCAGCAGCTACGGGGTAAACACCATATATTTT
CASSYGVNTIYF
>TRBD1|13|TRBJ1-1|-|TRBV5-1
TGCGCCAGTCACCGACAGGGCGGGACTGAAGCTTTCTTT
CASHRQGGTEAFF
>TRBD2|15|TRBJ2-3|-|TRBV6-4
TGTGCCAGCAGTGCCGTAGCGGGAGCGGCAGATACGCAGTATTTT
CASSAVAGAADTQYF
>-|14|TRBJ2-2|-|TRBV3-1/TRBV3-2
TGTGCCAGCAGCCTCCTGTGGAGTCCCGGGGAGCTGTTTTTT
CASSLLWSPGELFF
>-|14|TRBJ1-6|-|TRBV6-5
TGTGCCAGCAGTTTCAGACAGGAGAATTCACCCCTCCACTTT
CASSFRQENSPLHF
>TRBD1|14|TRBJ1-4|-|TRBV30
TGTGCCTGGAGTGCTGGACAGGGGGGCGAAAAACTGTTTTTT
CAWSAGQGGEKLFF
>-|14|TRBJ2-2|-|TRBV5-6
TGTGCCAGCAGCGCGGGACGGAACACCGGGGAGCTGTTTTTT
CASSAGRNTGELFF
>TRBD2|17|TRBJ2-1|few|TRBV19
TGTGCCAGTACCTCCCCCGGGACTAGCGGGAGGGATGGGGAGCAGTTCTTC
CASTSPGTSGRDGEQFF
>-|15|TRBJ1-1|-|TRBV7-9
TGTGCCAGCAGCCTCTCCCGTGGGACGGCCACTGAAGCTTTCTTT
CASSLSRGTATEAFF
>TRBD2|12|TRBJ2-7|-|TRBV20-1
TGCAGTGCTAGTCGGGGGGGCCTCGAGCAGTACTTC
CSASRGGLEQYF
>-|15|TRBJ1-1|once|TRBV7-2
TGTGCCAGCAGCTTCGATCAGAGGACGAACACTGAAGCTTTCTTT
CASSFDQRTNTEAFF
>TRBD2|17|TRBJ2-7|-|TRBV19
TGTGCCAGTAGTAGAGCCGGGACTAGCGGGGGCGCCTACGAGCAGTACTTC
CASSRAGTSGGAYEQYF
>TRBD1|15|TRBJ2-3|few|TRBV9
TGTGCCAGCAGCGCCGGGGGACAGGGGACAGATACGCAGTATTTT
CASSAGGQGTDTQYF
>-|14|TRBJ1-3|-|TRBV5-1
TGCGCCAGCAGTCCCCAGGACACTGGAAACACCATATATTTT
CASSPQDTGNTIYF
>TRBD1|15|TRBJ1-1|-|TRBV5-1
TGCGCCAGCAGCTCCCGGACAGGTATGAACACTGAAGCTTTCTTT
CASSSRTGMNTEAFF
>-|15|TRBJ2-2|-|TRBV7-9
TGTGCCAGCAGCACTCAATCGACGGACACCGGGGAGCTGTTTTTT
CASSTQSTDTGELFF
>TRBD2|15|TRBJ2-1|-|TRBV9
TGTGCCAGCAGCGTAACTAGCGGGGTCTACAATGAGCAGTTCTTC
CASSVTSGVYNEQFF
>-|16|TRBJ2-3|-|TRBV27
TGTGCCAGCAGTCCTCGGCGAGGTGCTAGCACAGATACGCAGTATTTT
CASSPRRGASTDTQYF
>-|13|TRBJ2-3|-|TRBV6-5
TGTGCCAGCCAGAGAGTCGGCACAGATACGCAGTATTTT
CASQRVGTDTQYF
>-|15|TRBJ1-5|-|TRBV7-9
TGTGCCAGCAGTTCCCAGGACACGAAAGATCAGCCCCAGCATTTT
CASSSQDTKDQPQHF
>-|13|TRBJ1-2|-|TRBV6-5
TGTGCCAGCAGCTCATCCGGGTTTTGGGGCTACACCTTC
CASSSSGFWGYTF
>TRBD1|16|TRBJ2-5|once|TRBV5-1
TGCGCCAGCAGCTTAGCCATACAGGGGGCGAGGGAGACCCAGTACTTC
CASSLAIQGARETQYF
>-|15|TRBJ2-6|-|TRBV7-3
TGTGCCAGCAGCTTAGGGGCCCCTGGGGCCAACGTCCTGACTTTC
CASSLGAPGANVLTF
>TRBD2|18|TRBJ2-3|-|TRBV19
TGTGCCAGTAGTGCCGGACTAGCGGGGGGACAATACACAGATACGCAGTATTTT
CASSAGLAGGQYTDTQYF
>-|16|TRBJ2-7|-|TRBV27
TGTGCCAGCAGTTTCGGCGGGTCTGGCGTCTCCTACGAGCAGTACTTC
CASSFGGSGVSYEQYF
>-|14|TRBJ1-2|-|TRBV6-1
TGTGCCAGCAGTGAAGAGGGCCGAGGAGATGGCTACACCTTC
CASSEEGRGDGYTF
>TRBD1|11|TRBJ2-1|-|TRBV7-2
TGTGCCAGCAGCCAGGGGGATGAGCAGTTCTTC
CASSQGDEQFF
>-|11|TRBJ2-7|-|TRBV6-5
TGTGCCAGCAGGTACTCAGACGAGCAGTACTTC
CASRYSDEQYF
>-|16|TRBJ1-2|once|TRBV4-3
TGCGCCAGCAGCCAAGACCTCACAGATCCCCTCTATGGCTACACCTTC
CASSQDLTDPLYGYTF
>TRBD1|14|TRBJ1-1|-|TRBV2
TGTGCCAGCAGGGGGACAGGGCTGAACACTGAAGCTTTCTTT
CASRGTGLNTEAFF
>-|9|TRBJ1-2|-|TRBV20-1
TGCAGTGTGAACTATGGCTACACCTTC
CSVNYGYTF